Shown below are 14 T cell receptor beta chains from a single sample sequenced in a study of blood T cell repertoires in COVID-19. This table comes from immunoSEQ multiplex PCR, and its TCRdb copy is limited to in-frame clones, with some not included. The repertoire holds approximately 220,000 clones, with about four fifths as singletons. Sequenced sample: peripheral blood. The receptors were sampled from a woman aged 50 to 60 with acute or convalescent COVID-19.

The J gene is TRBJ1-2, the V gene TRBV28; 7 bases line up with TRBD1. The length of the CDR3 is 12 residues. Germline V gene lookup returns CDR1 MDHEN and CDR2 SYDVKM. Trimming removed 7 bases from V and 6 bases from J; junction bases left unmatched: 5. Here the CDR3 DNA reads TGTGCCAGCATAAGCAGGGGGGATGGCTACACCTTC. It codes for CASISRGDGYTF.

This chain uses TRBV6-6 with TRBJ2-3; D is ambiguous. V gave up 6 bases and J gave up 6 bases, with 19 bases separating them. Germline V lookup: CDR1 MNHNY, CDR2 SVGAGI (reference sequence). This CDR3 region has 15 residues. CDR3 bases: TGTGCCAGCAGGCCCCTCACGGTTGAGCCTGATACGCAGTATTTT. Its translation: CASRPLTVEPDTQYF.

In regard to this clone: The same CDR3 is also encoded by other DNA sequences in this sample. The chain has TRBV27 and TRBJ1-6; D remains ambiguous. This CDR3 is built from 13 residues. Germline V gives CDR1 MNHEY, CDR2 SMNVEV (reference sequence). V shed 2 bases and J shed 8 bases, with 7 bases lying between them. CDR3 protein: CASSLKRDSPLHF. In DNA, the CDR3 is TGTGCCAGCAGTTTAAAGAGGGATTCACCCCTCCACTTT.

This clone was seen a single time. The V gene is TRBV27, the J gene TRBJ2-7; TRBD1 aligns across 9 bases. The V gene end was trimmed by 6 bases and the J gene end by 4 bases; junction bases not matched to a gene: 4. The CDR3 covers 13 residues. From germline, CDR1 is MNHEY and CDR2 SMNVEV (reference sequence). CDR3 nucleotide sequence: TGTGCCAGCAGACCGGGACAGGGATACGAGCAGTACTTC. Protein product: CASRPGQGYEQYF.

The J gene is TRBJ2-7, the V gene TRBV5-5, with D hard to call. V was pared by 1 base and J by 7 bases, with 15 bases between. In germline, CDR1 is SGHKS, CDR2 YYEKEE (reference sequence). The CDR3 covers 14 residues. CDR3 protein: CASSLLADLLEQYF. The DNA for the CDR3 is TGTGCCAGCAGCTTGTTGGCGGATCTCTTGGAGCAGTACTTC. The full variable domain, its missing parts supplied by reference TRBV5-5 and TRBJ2-7, is DAGVTQSPTHLIKTRGQQVTLRCSPISGHKSVSWYQQVLGQGPQFIFQYYEKEERGRGNFPDRFSARQFPNYSSELNVNALLLGDSALYLCASSLLADLLEQYFGPGTRLTVT.

Sample share makes this clone medium-sized. The rearrangement links TRBV6-5 to TRBJ2-1; no clear D. CDR1 is MNHEY and CDR2 is SVGAGI in the germline V gene. The CDR3 covers 16 residues. The V and J ends lost 0 bases and 4 bases respectively, with 13 bases between them. The CDR3 DNA reads TGTGCCAGCAGTTACTCGTCCGCCGGTTCGTACAATGAGCAGTTCTTC. It yields the protein CASSYSSAGSYNEQFF.

This clone was found once. In DNA form, the CDR3 reads TGTGCCAGCAGTTACTCGATGGGAGGGGCCAGTCAGCCCCAGCATTTT. It is translated as CASSYSMGGASQPQHF. The V call is TRBV6-6, the J call TRBJ1-5; possibly TRBD1 for D (5 bases). V was cut by 0 bases and J by 6 bases, with 15 bases left in between. The CDR3 loop spans 16 amino acids. Germline CDR1 is MNHNY and CDR2 is SVGAGI (reference sequence).

The rearrangement links TRBV7-2 to TRBJ1-1; D remains ambiguous. Germline CDR1 reads SGHTA; CDR2 reads FQGNSA. Trimming stripped 6 bases from V and 7 bases from J, with 12 bases between. CDR3 length equals 12 residues. The CDR3 region is CASSSGRIEAFF. The CDR3 DNA is TGTGCCAGCAGTTCCGGTCGTATTGAAGCTTTCTTT.

V gene TRBV27 combines with J gene TRBJ1-6; 10 bases are shared with TRBD1. With 3 bases clipped from V and 6 bases from J, the junction kept 11 bases outside the gene matches. Germline loops: CDR1 MNHEY, CDR2 SMNVEV (reference sequence). This CDR3 spans 18 amino acids. The CDR3 protein is CASSFAGQGRLFNSPLHF. CDR3 in DNA: TGTGCCAGCAGTTTTGCGGGACAGGGGCGGCTCTTTAATTCACCCCTCCACTTT.

The count of this clone is one. V and J are TRBV6-4 and TRBJ2-2; no firm D call. The CDR3 totals 14 residues. Germline CDR1 and CDR2: MRHNA and SNTAGT. V was trimmed by 3 bases and J by 1 base, leaving 6 bases between them. Here the CDR3 reads CASSESGNTGELFF. In DNA, the CDR3 is TGTGCCAGCAGTGAATCAGGGAACACCGGGGAGCTGTTTTTT.

J is TRBJ1-1 and V is TRBV25-1, with a possible D match to TRBD1 (6 bases). V lost 2 bases, J lost 1 base, and 11 bases lay in between. The CDR3 loop spans 15 amino acids. Germline V gene data show CDR1 as MGHDK and CDR2 as SYGVNS. This CDR3 reads CASSEGDNWNTEAFF. DNA of the CDR3: TGTGCCAGCAGTGAAGGGGACAACTGGAACACTGAAGCTTTCTTT. The full variable domain, in which reference TRBV25-1 and TRBJ1-1 provide the parts outside the CDR3, is EADIYQTPRYLVIGTGKKITLECSQTMGHDKMYWYQQDPGMELHLIHYSYGVNSTEKGDLSSESTVSRIRTEHFPLTLESARPSHTSQYLCASSEGDNWNTEAFFGQGTRLTVV.

The chain uses TRBV9 and TRBJ1-2; 7 nucleotides align to TRBD1. This CDR3 region has 12 residues. The trim removed 3 bases at V and 8 bases at J, leaving 4 bases unmatched. Germline V lookup: CDR1 SGDLS, CDR2 YYNGEE. CDR3 bases: TGTGCCAGCAGCGGACAGGGATGGGGCTACACCTTC. It translates to CASSGQGWGYTF.

The chain is built from TRBV27 and TRBJ2-7, with 9 bases identical to TRBD2. Germline V gene lookup returns CDR1 MNHEY and CDR2 SMNVEV (reference sequence). This CDR3 region has 13 residues. Trimming removed 5 bases from V and 2 bases from J; junction bases left unmatched: 1. The chain's CDR3 is CASSPSGTYEQYF. In DNA, the CDR3 is TGTGCCAGCAGTCCTAGCGGGACCTACGAGCAGTACTTC.

This chain connects TRBV12-3 or TRBV12-4 to TRBJ1-2; tentatively, D is TRBD1 (6 bases). The germline V and J ends were trimmed by 1 base and 7 bases, with 10 bases remaining between them. The CDR3 has 13 residues. The CDR3 sequence: CASSLGGRRGYTF. The CDR3, as DNA: TGTGCCAGCAGTTTAGGGGGGCGGCGTGGCTACACCTTC.